This T cell receptor (beta chain) was profiled in a study of T cell clonality in common variable immunodeficiency (dated by TCRdb to 2014 to 2015). What the work shows at the level of the full study, not this receptor alone: CVID subjects shared fewer TCRbeta clones with each other than healthy controls did (p < 0.0001). Even though DNA input was the same, control samples had an average of roughly 76,000 unique sequences each, compared with some 32,000 in CVID samples. Increased TCRbeta clonality was found in CVID subjects compared with healthy controls (t-test p = 0.018), with the increase being most characteristic of about a third of subjects. CVID TCRbeta sequences reportedly showed fewer deletions and N-nucleotide insertions and lacked highly modified clones with 13 or more V deletions. Correlations of repertoire features with clinical complications were constrained by heterogeneity among patients within the CVID cohort. According to the authors, finding the cause of the higher clonality in CVID would require sequencing the repertoires of T cell subpopulations.

V and J lose 0 bases and 3 bases, and a span of 11 bases separates them. The CDR3 runs 14 amino acids, cysteine and phenylalanine included. The DNA has 33 bases, all within the CDR3, and is read from base 1. From a lookup of the germline V gene (reference sequence), CDR1 and CDR2 are DFQATT and SNEGSKA. CVID samples and control samples contributed equivalent amounts of genomic DNA as sequencing input. For every sample, a 60 bp segment covering the rearranged TCRbeta CDR3 region was amplified and then sequenced. TCRbeta amplification used the immunoSEQ assay, a bias-corrected multiplex PCR with high-throughput sequencing. Per the source publication's procedure: Every unique nucleotide sequence was considered a clone and was annotated with V, D and J genes, copy number and frequency. Sequences were labeled productive if in frame, and non-productive if out of frame or containing stop codons. As previously described, clonality was computed from Shannon's entropy. The predicted amino acid sequences of productive clones were used to derive the mean CDR3 Kyte-Doolittle hydropathy. Hierarchical clustering of scaled V gene usage was performed with the R hclust function using Manhattan distance and complete linkage. Clone sharing by CDR3 amino acid sequence was assessed by resampling 12 repertoires per group over 100 rounds. The repertoires were screened for about 70 published EBV-specific TCRbeta sequences and 200 to 250 published CMV-specific TCRbeta sequences. Analysis left out a couple of CVID samples that produced under 10,000 sequences, so 40 to 45 CVID repertoires remained. TCRdb mirrors the immuneACCESS table, restricted to in-frame sequences. Some clones are absent from its copies; in checked studies, under half trace to an unresolved V gene, and the reason for the others is unknown. V and J calls and clone size are given by that table; D and trimming were obtained from the DNA. The sample comprises around 57,000 clones, and every one was counted more than once. Roughly 3.4% of the sample belongs to the ten largest clones.

Most of the CVID patients and most of the healthy controls were of Caucasian heritage. Heparinized peripheral whole blood samples of about 5 to 8.5 ml were collected from each donor. Genomic DNA from adults with common variable immune deficiency (CVID) and from healthy adult controls was used for sequencing of TCRbeta CDR3 repertoires. There were approximately 22 healthy adult volunteers in the control group (around 12 female and some ten male), ranging in age from roughly 23 to 70 years, with a mean age of roughly 32. To isolate peripheral blood mononuclear cells, diluted blood was subjected to density centrifugation over Hypaque 1077 or Ficoll-Paque. Genomic DNA was extracted from unsorted mononuclear cells by Qiagen column purification or by a centrifugation-based method. This clone was counted ten times or more. Its recognized antigen is unknown. Coverage ceases 3 residues before the CDR3 finishes, and the germline J gene fills in the end.

The source material was peripheral blood mononuclear cells. The sequence joins TRBV20-1 to TRBJ1-1; the best D guess is TRBD1, with 5 bases matching. The receptor was isolated from a person aged 18 to 75 in good health. Partial CDR3 DNA: TGCAGTGCTAGAGATCGGGGGTACTACACTGAA. It encodes CSARDRGYYTE. The CDR3 as a whole reads CSARDRGYYTEAFF.